Shown below are 10 T cell receptor beta chains from a single sample sequenced in a study of CD8 T cells in Susac syndrome. RNA, at roughly 0.45 to 1 ug, was reverse transcribed with random hexamers. In TCRdb, the immunoSEQ multiplex PCR reads were re-called with MiXCR into one record per CDR3 protein. The table lists some 450,000 distinct CDR3 sequences, more than 70% of them singletons. Sequenced input: CD8+ T cells from PBMCs. Every receptor here comes from a human donor with multiple sclerosis.

CDR3 protein: CSARDPRGEKLFF. For the CDR3, the DNA is TGCAGTGCTAGGGACCCCCGGGGTGAAAAACTGTTTTTT. V is TRBV20-1 and J is TRBJ1-4, with D uncertain. Germline loops: CDR1 DFQATT, CDR2 SNEGSKA (reference sequence). With 3 bases removed from V and 7 bases from J, the gap between germline ends came to 12 bases. There are 13 residues in the CDR3.

This clonotype showed up just once. The chain has TRBV30 and TRBJ2-7; no clear D gene. V gave up 2 bases and J gave up 3 bases, with 14 bases separating them. This CDR3 spans 14 amino acids. CDR1 is GTSNPN and CDR2 is SVGIG in the germline V gene (reference sequence). The CDR3 nucleotides are TGTGCCTGGAGTTCCGGGTCCTCCTTCTACGAGCAGTACTTC. Translated, it gives CAWSSGSSFYEQYF.

A few counts support this clonotype. The chain couples TRBV6-5 to TRBJ2-5; weak D call: TRBD2 (6 bases). CDR1 MNHEY and CDR2 SVGAGI come from the germline V gene. The CDR3 has 16 residues. V lost 6 bases, J lost 4 bases, and 21 bases lay in between. The CDR3: CASSSSMGGDSETQYF. CDR3 nucleotide sequence: TGTGCCAGCAGCTCCTCGATGGGGGGAGATTCAGAGACCCAGTACTTC.

This rearrangement joins TRBV27 to TRBJ1-1; TRBD1 is a possible D gene (5 bases). Between the trimmed V and J ends, which lost 2 bases and 0 bases, there was a span of 16 bases. CDR1 and CDR2 (germline): MNHEY, SMNVEV (reference sequence). This CDR3 has 17 residues. This CDR3 reads CASSLKVRAGMNTEAFF. In nucleotides, the CDR3 is TGTGCCAGCAGTTTAAAGGTTCGGGCAGGGATGAACACTGAAGCTTTCTTT.

The rearrangement joins TRBV6-1 to TRBJ2-7; D uncertain. CDR3 length equals 12 residues. Trimming pared 6 bases from V and 4 bases from J, leaving 10 bases between. Germline lookup yields CDR1 MNHNS and CDR2 SASEGT. The CDR3 sequence: CASRAYGYEQYF. The CDR3 DNA reads as TGTGCCAGCAGGGCCTACGGGTACGAGCAGTACTTC.

This clonotype was seen only a few times. The V and J genes are TRBV5-1 and TRBJ2-7; no definite D call. This CDR3 is 15 amino acids long. Germline V gene lookup returns CDR1 SGHRS and CDR2 YFSETQ. Deletions cut 1 base from V and 5 bases from J, with 16 bases between. DNA for the CDR3: TGCGCCAGCAGCTTGACCGACATCGGTGGCCACGAGCAGTACTTC. Protein product: CASSLTDIGGHEQYF.

The chain has TRBV3-1 and TRBJ2-3, with a weak D call TRBD2 (5 bases). The CDR3 consists of 16 residues. Germline assignment: CDR1 LGHDT and CDR2 YNNKEL (reference sequence). V lost 0 bases to trimming and J lost 3 bases, with 13 bases between them. In nucleotides, the CDR3 is TGTGCCAGCAGCCAAGATTTGGCTAGAGGGACAGATACGCAGTATTTT. Residues: CASSQDLARGTDTQYF.

In its sample, this clonotype was seen once. The chain has TRBV28 and TRBJ2-1; no clear D gene. V was shortened by 2 bases and J by 6 bases, with 14 bases between the two germline ends. The CDR3 sequence is 15 residues long. Germline CDR1 reads MDHEN; CDR2 reads SYDVKM. For the CDR3, the DNA is TGTGCCAGCAGTTTAGCAGCTTCGCTCCCCAATGAGCAGTTCTTC. Residues: CASSLAASLPNEQFF.

The rearrangement joins TRBV7-2 to TRBJ2-1; TRBD2 might be the D (6 bases). CDR1 and CDR2 from the germline V gene are SGHTA and FQGNSA. Trimming pared 2 bases from V and 10 bases from J, leaving 9 bases between. The CDR3 length is 12 residues. CDR3 region: CASSLRGWEQFF. CDR3 DNA: TGTGCCAGCAGCTTACGGGGGTGGGAGCAGTTCTTC.

The chain combines TRBV5-1 with TRBJ2-7; no clear D gene. The CDR3 is 13 amino acids. From germline, CDR1 is SGHRS and CDR2 YFSETQ. V shed 4 bases and J shed 4 bases, with 12 bases lying between them. The CDR3 reads CASSLTAEYEQYF. In DNA, the CDR3 is TGCGCCAGCAGCCTCACTGCAGAATACGAGCAGTACTTC. The complete variable domain, with remaining parts taken from reference TRBV5-1 and TRBJ2-7, reads KAGVTQTPRYLIKTRGQQVTLSCSPISGHRSVSWYQQTPGQGLQFLFEYFSETQRNKGNFPGRFSGRQFSNSRSEMNVSTLELGDSALYLCASSLTAEYEQYFGPGTRLTVT.